The present T cell receptor beta chain was sequenced within a study of T cells in Graves' hyperthyroidism and ophthalmopathy. Germline values: CDR1 SGHAT, CDR2 FQNNGV. This CDR3 has 15 residues. Trimming shortened V by 5 bases and J by 5 bases, and 19 bases separated the two germline ends. The study's findings and limits: Most thyroid clonotypes expanded above 0.001 were also detected in blood.

This clonotype was counted ten times or more. Its target is unknown. TCR beta CDR3 sequences were amplified from RNA transcripts. First-round RT-PCR with HTBI primers amplified the TCR CDR3 region. TCRdb itself ran the multiplex PCR reads through MiXCR, one entry per CDR3 protein. The top ten clones hold approximately 4.3% of a sample with fewer than 750,000 distinct CDR3 sequences, roughly 15% of them seen once. V gene TRBV11-2 combines with J gene TRBJ2-7, with D perhaps TRBD1 or TRBD2 (5 bases each). Sequencing used blood. This TCR came from a woman in her 40s with Graves' ophthalmopathy. The DNA for the CDR3 is TGTGCCAGCAGCCCCAGCGGAGCTGGGACCCACGAGCAGTACTTC. Translating gives CASSPSGAGTHEQYF.